This T cell receptor (beta chain) appears in the sequencing data of a study of cytomegalovirus exposure and HLA in healthy donors. The study ran its PCR with 60 Vbeta and 13 Jbeta primers. Sequencing used immunoSEQ multiplex PCR; TCRdb keeps in-frame clones, though not all of them. This sample has about 160,000 clones, with 78% found just once. In germline, CDR1 is GTSNPN, CDR2 SVGIG (reference sequence). V lost 0 bases to trimming and J lost 4 bases, with 12 bases between them. This CDR3 is built from 14 residues. This TCR derives from a woman between 40 and 50 years old in good health and CMV-seropositive. The gene calls are TRBV30 and TRBJ1-2; TRBD1 might be the D (5 bases). What was sequenced was PBMCs. CDR3 in amino acids: CAWSVQGYGYGYTF. CDR3 DNA: TGTGCCTGGAGTGTCCAGGGCTACGGCTATGGCTACACCTTC.